In its sample, the clone carrying this T cell receptor (beta chain) was seen many times. No antigen is known for it. RNA served as the template for amplifying TCR beta CDR3 regions. After a first-round RT-PCR with HTBI primers, a second-round multiplex PCR was run. TCRdb independently ran MiXCR on the multiplex PCR reads; one entry per CDR3 protein. The sample lists about 740,000 distinct CDR3 sequences, 40% occurring once. The CDR3 consists of 15 residues. Trimming left V 4 bases short and J 7 bases short, with 22 bases between. Germline V gene sequence: CDR1 SQVTM, CDR2 ANQGSEA. These data come from a study of Graves' ophthalmopathy and Graves' hyperthyroidism. Points from the study as a whole: Ophthalmopathy was separated from stable hyperthyroidism by a 13-signature model with roughly 91% sensitivity and over 75% specificity. It was with 70.59% sensitivity and about 72% specificity that the model predicted ophthalmopathy progression.

Clinicians diagnosed using symptoms, serum thyroxine, TRAb, thyroid ultrasound and orbital computed tomography. V and J are TRBV29-1 and TRBJ1-1; D may be TRBD1 (6 bases). This TCR was sampled from an adult man with Graves' ophthalmopathy. Sequenced input: peripheral blood. The chain's CDR3 is CSVGGTTTGFIEAFF. The CDR3 nucleotides read TGCAGCGTTGGGGGGACCACAACAGGGTTTATTGAAGCTTTCTTT.